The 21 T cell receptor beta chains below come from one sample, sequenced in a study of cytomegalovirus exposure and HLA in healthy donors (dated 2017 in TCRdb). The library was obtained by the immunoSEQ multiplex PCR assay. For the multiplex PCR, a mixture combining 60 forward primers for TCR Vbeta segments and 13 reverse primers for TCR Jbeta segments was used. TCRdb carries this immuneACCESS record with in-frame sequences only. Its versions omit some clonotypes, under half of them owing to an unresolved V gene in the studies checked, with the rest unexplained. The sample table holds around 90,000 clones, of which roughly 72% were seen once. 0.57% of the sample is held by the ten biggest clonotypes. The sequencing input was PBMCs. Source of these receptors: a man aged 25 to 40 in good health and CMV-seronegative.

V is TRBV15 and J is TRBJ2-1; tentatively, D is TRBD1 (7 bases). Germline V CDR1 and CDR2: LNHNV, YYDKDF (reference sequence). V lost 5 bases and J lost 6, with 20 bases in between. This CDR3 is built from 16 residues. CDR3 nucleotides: TGTGCCACCAGCCCACAGGGGACTCCCCGCCCCAATGAGCAGTTCTTC. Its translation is CATSPQGTPRPNEQFF.

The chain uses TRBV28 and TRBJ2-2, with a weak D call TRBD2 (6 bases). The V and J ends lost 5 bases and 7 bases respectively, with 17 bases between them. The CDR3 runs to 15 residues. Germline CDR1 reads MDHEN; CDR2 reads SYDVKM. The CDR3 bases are TGTGCCAGCAGTCAACTAGCCGGAGTAGACGGGGAGCTGTTTTTT. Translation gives CASSQLAGVDGELFF.

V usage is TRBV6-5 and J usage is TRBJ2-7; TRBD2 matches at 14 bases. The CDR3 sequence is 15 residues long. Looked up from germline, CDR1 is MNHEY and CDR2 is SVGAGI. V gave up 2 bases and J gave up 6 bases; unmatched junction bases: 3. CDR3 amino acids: CASSYTGLAGAEQYF. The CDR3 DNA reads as TGTGCCAGCAGTTACACGGGACTAGCGGGGGCCGAGCAGTACTTC.

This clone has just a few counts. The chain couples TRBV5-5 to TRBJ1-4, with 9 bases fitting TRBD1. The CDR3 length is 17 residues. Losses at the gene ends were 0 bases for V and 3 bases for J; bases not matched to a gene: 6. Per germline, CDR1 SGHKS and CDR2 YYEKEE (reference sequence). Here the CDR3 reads CASSLVTGGASNEKLFF. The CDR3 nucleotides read TGTGCCAGCAGCTTGGTCACAGGGGGCGCGTCTAATGAAAAACTGTTTTTT.

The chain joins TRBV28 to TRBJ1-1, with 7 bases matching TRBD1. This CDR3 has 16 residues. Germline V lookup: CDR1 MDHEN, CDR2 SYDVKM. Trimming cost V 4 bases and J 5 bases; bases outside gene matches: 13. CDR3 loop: CASSSQGIRLGTEAFF. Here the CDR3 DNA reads TGTGCCAGCAGTTCACAGGGGATCAGGTTGGGGACTGAAGCTTTCTTT.

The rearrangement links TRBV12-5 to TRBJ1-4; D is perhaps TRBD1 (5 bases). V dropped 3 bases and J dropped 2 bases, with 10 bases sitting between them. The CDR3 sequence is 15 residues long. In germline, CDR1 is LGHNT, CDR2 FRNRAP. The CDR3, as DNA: TGTGCTAGTGGTTTATCCAGGGATACTAATGAAAAACTGTTTTTT. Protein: CASGLSRDTNEKLFF.

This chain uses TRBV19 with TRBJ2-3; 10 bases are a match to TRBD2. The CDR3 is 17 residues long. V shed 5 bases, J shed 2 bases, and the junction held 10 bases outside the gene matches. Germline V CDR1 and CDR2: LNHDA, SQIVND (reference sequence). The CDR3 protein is CASSPLAGVTNTDTQYF. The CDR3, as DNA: TGTGCCAGTAGTCCCCTAGCGGGGGTTACGAACACAGATACGCAGTATTTT.

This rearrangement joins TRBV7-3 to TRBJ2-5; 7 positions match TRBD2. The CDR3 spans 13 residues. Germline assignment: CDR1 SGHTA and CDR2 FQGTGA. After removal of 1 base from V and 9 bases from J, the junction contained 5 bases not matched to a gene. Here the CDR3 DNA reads TGTGCCAGCAGCTTAAAAGCTGGGGGGGCCCAGTACTTC. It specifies CASSLKAGGAQYF.

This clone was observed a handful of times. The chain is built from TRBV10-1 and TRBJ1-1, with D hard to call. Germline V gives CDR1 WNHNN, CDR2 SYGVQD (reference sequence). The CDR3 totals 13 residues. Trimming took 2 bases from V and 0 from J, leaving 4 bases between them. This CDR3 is CASSETMNTEAFF. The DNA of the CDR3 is TGCGCCAGCAGTGAGACTATGAACACTGAAGCTTTCTTT.

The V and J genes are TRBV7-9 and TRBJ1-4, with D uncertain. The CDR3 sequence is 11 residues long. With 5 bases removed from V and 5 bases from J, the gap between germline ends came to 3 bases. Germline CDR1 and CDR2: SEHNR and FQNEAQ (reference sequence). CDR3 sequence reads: CASSLNEKLFF. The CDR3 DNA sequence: TGTGCCAGCAGCCTAAATGAAAAACTGTTTTTT.

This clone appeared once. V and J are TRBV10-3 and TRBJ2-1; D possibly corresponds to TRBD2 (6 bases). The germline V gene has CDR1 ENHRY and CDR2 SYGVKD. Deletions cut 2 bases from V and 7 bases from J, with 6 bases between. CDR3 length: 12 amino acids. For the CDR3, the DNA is TGTGCCATCAGTGAGGGGGGGAATGAGCAGTTCTTC. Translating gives CAISEGGNEQFF.

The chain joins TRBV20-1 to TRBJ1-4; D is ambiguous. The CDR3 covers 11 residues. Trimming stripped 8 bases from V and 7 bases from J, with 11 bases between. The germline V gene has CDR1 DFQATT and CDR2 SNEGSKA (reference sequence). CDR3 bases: TGCAGTTTCCGGCGGGGTGAAAAACTGTTTTTT. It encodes CSFRRGEKLFF.

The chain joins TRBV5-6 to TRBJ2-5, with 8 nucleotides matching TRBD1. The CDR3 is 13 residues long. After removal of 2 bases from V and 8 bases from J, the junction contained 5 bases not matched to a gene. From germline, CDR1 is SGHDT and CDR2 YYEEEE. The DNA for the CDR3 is TGTGCCAGCAGCTTTTGGACAGGGTCTACCCAGTACTTC. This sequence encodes CASSFWTGSTQYF.

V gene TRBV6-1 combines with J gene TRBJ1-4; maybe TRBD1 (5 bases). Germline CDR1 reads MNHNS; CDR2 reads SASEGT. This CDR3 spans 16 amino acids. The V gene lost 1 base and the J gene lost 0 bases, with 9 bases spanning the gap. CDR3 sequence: CASSEVGRATNEKLFF. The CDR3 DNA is TGTGCCAGCAGTGAAGTGGGCAGGGCAACTAATGAAAAACTGTTTTTT.

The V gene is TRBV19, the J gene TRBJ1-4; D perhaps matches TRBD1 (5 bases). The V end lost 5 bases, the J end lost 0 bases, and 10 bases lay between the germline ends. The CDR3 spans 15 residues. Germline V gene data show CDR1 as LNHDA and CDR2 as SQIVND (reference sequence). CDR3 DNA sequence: TGTGCCAGTAGTTCGGACACTCCAACTAATGAAAAACTGTTTTTT. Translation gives CASSSDTPTNEKLFF.

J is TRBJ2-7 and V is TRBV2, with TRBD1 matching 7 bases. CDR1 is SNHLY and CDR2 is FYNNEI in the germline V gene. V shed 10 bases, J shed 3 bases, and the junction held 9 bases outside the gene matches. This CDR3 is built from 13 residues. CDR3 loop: CATRQGRIYEQYF. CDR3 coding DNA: TGTGCCACCCGACAGGGAAGGATCTACGAGCAGTACTTC.

The CDR3 DNA sequence: TGTGCCAGCAGCCAAGAGAACTACGGGGGGGCTTACGAGCAGTACTTC. Its protein is CASSQENYGGAYEQYF. The chain recombines TRBV4-2 with TRBJ2-7, with TRBD2 identical over 8 bases. The V segment lost 0 bases and the J segment 4 bases; nucleotides outside the gene matches: 8. CDR1 is LGHNA and CDR2 is YNFKEQ in the germline V gene. The CDR3 is made up of 16 amino acids.

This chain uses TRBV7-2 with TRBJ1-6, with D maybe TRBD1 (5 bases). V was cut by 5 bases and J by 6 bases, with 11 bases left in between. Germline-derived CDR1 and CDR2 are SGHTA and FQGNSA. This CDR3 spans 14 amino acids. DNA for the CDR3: TGTGCCAGCAGCCCAGGGCCGTTTAATTCACCCCTCCACTTT. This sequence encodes CASSPGPFNSPLHF.

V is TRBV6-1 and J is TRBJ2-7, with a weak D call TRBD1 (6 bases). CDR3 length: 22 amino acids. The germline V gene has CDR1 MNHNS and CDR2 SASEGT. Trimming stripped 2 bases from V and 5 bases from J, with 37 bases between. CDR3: CASSEWQGLQNLCGNWAHEQYF. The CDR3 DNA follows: TGTGCCAGCAGTGAATGGCAGGGGTTACAGAATCTGTGCGGTAACTGGGCTCACGAGCAGTACTTC.

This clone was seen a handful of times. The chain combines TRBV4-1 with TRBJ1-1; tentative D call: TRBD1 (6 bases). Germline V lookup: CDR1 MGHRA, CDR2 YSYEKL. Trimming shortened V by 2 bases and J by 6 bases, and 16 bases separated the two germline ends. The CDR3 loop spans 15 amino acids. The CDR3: CASSQHFRTDPEAFF. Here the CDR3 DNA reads TGCGCCAGCAGCCAACACTTCCGGACAGACCCTGAAGCTTTCTTT.

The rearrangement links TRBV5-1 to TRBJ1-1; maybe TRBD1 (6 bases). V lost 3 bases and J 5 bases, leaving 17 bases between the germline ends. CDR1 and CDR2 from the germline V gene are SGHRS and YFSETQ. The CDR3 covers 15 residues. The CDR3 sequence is CASSYGGAQWTEAFF. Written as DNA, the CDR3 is TGCGCCAGCAGCTATGGGGGCGCGCAGTGGACTGAAGCTTTCTTT.